The next 5 T cell receptor beta chains were all read from a single sample in a study of blood T cell repertoires in COVID-19. The repertoire was sequenced with immunoSEQ multiplex PCR; TCRdb's copy has only in-frame clones and lacks some. The sample holds a few hundred thousand clones, roughly 90% seen once. The material sequenced was peripheral blood. Source of these receptors: an older woman with COVID-19, enrolled during active disease.

The rearrangement uses TRBV18 and TRBJ1-2; D is ambiguous. V gave up 6 bases and J gave up 6 bases, with 14 bases separating them. The CDR3 is 13 residues long. The germline gives CDR1 KGHSH, CDR2 LQKENI. CDR3 loop: CASSDGPRDGYTF. The CDR3 bases are TGTGCCAGCTCGGATGGGCCGCGGGATGGCTACACCTTC.

This clone has just one count. The V gene is TRBV18, the J gene TRBJ1-4, with D possibly matching TRBD1 (5 bases). This CDR3 is 14 amino acids long. The germline V gene has CDR1 KGHSH and CDR2 LQKENI. The V and J ends lost 1 base and 4 bases respectively, with 7 bases between them. The CDR3 region has the DNA TGTGCCAGCTCACCACGGGGCCGTAATGAAAAACTGTTTTTT. This codes for CASSPRGRNEKLFF.

This chain joins TRBV2 and TRBJ1-2; the D is unclear. The germline V gene has CDR1 SNHLY and CDR2 FYNNEI. Trimming left V 4 bases short and J 2 bases short, with 17 bases between. The CDR3 has 16 residues. The CDR3 reads CASSGGIGGGNYGYTF. The CDR3 DNA follows: TGTGCCAGCAGTGGGGGAATAGGAGGAGGGAACTATGGCTACACCTTC.

V and J are TRBV19 and TRBJ2-3; 15 nucleotides align to TRBD2. There are 17 residues in the CDR3. CDR1 is LNHDA and CDR2 is SQIVND in the germline V gene (reference sequence). The ends lost 5 bases at V and 0 bases at J; junction bases unmatched: 3. The CDR3 region has the DNA TGTGCCAGTAGTTGGACTAGCGGGGGGGTGAGCACAGATACGCAGTATTTT. Protein: CASSWTSGGVSTDTQYF.

The chain employs TRBV28 and TRBJ1-5; 9 bases line up with TRBD1. The CDR3 length is 15 residues. Trimming took 2 bases from V and 5 from J; bases not matched to a gene: 4. The germline gives CDR1 MDHEN, CDR2 SYDVKM. CDR3 nucleotide sequence: TGTGCCAGCAGTTTAGGGGGACAGGGCTATCAGCCCCAGCATTTT. This encodes CASSLGGQGYQPQHF.